This is a list of T cell receptor beta chains from one sample in a study of vaccination effects on CD4 cells after COVID-19. The assay was immunoSEQ multiplex PCR, and TCRdb's table has in-frame clones only and misses some. The sample has roughly 63,000 clones; approximately 80% are singletons. These receptors' antigens are unknown. The starting material was CD4+ T cells from PBMCs cultured with SARS-CoV-2 spike peptides, obtained before COVID-19 vaccination. Every receptor here comes from a human donor who received a COVID-19 vaccine. CDR3s include the opening cysteine and the closing phenylalanine or tryptophan. A D gene is named only where the DNA matches it firmly. Size values are once, few and many counts, or a class for expanded clones, and some rows have none.

>TRBD1|TRBV19|.|TRBJ2-2
CASSMDRGNTGELFF
TGTGCCAGTAGTATGGACAGGGGAAACACCGGGGAGCTGTTTTTT
>.|TRBV30|few|TRBJ1-1
CAWSALMNTEAFF
TGTGCCTGGAGTGCATTAATGAACACTGAAGCTTTCTTT
>.|TRBV6-5|few|TRBJ2-2
CASARGISGELFF
TGTGCCAGCGCTCGGGGTATCTCCGGGGAGCTGTTTTTT
>.|TRBV2|.|TRBJ1-2
CASSGQGSRYGYTF
TGTGCCAGCAGTGGTCAGGGATCGCGTTATGGCTACACCTTC
>.|TRBV28|once|TRBJ1-4
CASSHRTAWNEKLFF
TGTGCCAGCAGTCACCGGACAGCCTGGAATGAAAAACTGTTTTTT
>.|TRBV14|few|TRBJ1-2
CASSPWGRGQEDYGYTF
TGTGCCAGCAGCCCGTGGGGGAGGGGACAAGAGGACTATGGCTACACCTTC
>.|TRBV7-3|.|TRBJ1-2
CASSYNSDSSYGYTF
TGTGCCAGCAGCTATAATTCGGACAGCTCCTATGGCTACACCTTC
>.|TRBV7-2|.|TRBJ1-2
CASSAQGKSGYTF
TGTGCCAGCAGCGCACAGGGAAAGAGTGGCTACACCTTC
>TRBD2|TRBV27|.|TRBJ2-5
CASSSRLLAGGEETQYF
TGTGCCAGCAGTTCCCGACTCCTAGCGGGGGGGGAAGAGACCCAGTACTTC
>.|TRBV7-2|.|TRBJ2-3
CASSLAPDPDTQYF
TGTGCCAGCAGCTTAGCCCCAGACCCAGATACGCAGTATTTT
>TRBD1|TRBV6-5|.|TRBJ2-1
CASRKTGTAYNEQFF
TGTGCCAGCAGGAAAACAGGGACAGCCTACAATGAGCAGTTCTTC
>.|TRBV10-2|.|TRBJ1-1
CASKVRGMNTEAFF
TGCGCCAGCAAAGTTCGGGGGATGAACACTGAAGCTTTCTTT
>.|TRBV7-3|few|TRBJ2-2
CASSLGGTGELFF
TGTGCCAGCAGCTTAGGGGGGACCGGGGAGCTGTTTTTT
>TRBD1|TRBV3-1/TRBV3-2|.|TRBJ2-1
CASSRLGGDEQFF
TGTGCCAGCAGCCGTTTAGGGGGCGATGAGCAGTTCTTC
>.|TRBV4-3|.|TRBJ2-2
CASSHDRGTGELFF
TGCGCCAGCAGCCATGACCGGGGCACCGGGGAGCTGTTTTTT
>.|TRBV18|once|TRBJ2-3
CASSPGAGTDTQYF
TGTGCCAGCTCACCAGGTGCGGGGACAGATACGCAGTATTTT
>.|TRBV19|.|TRBJ1-1
CASSNTLNTEAFF
TGTGCCAGTAGTAACACTTTGAACACTGAAGCTTTCTTT
>.|TRBV19|.|TRBJ2-4
CASSIGPAHIQYF
TGTGCCAGTAGTATTGGTCCAGCTCACATTCAGTACTTC
>TRBD1|TRBV4-1|few|TRBJ2-5
CASSNQQGKQETQYF
TGCGCCAGCAGCAACCAACAGGGGAAACAAGAGACCCAGTACTTC
>.|TRBV11-1|.|TRBJ1-1
CASSAHGGNTEAFF
TGTGCCAGCAGCGCTCATGGTGGAAACACTGAAGCTTTCTTT
>.|TRBV5-1|once|TRBJ1-3
CASSLEQAGNTIYF
TGCGCCAGCAGCTTAGAGCAGGCCGGAAACACCATATATTTT
>.|TRBV7-2|.|TRBJ1-6
CASSPGDTGSNSPLHF
TGTGCCAGCAGCCCCGGAGACACAGGGAGTAATTCACCCCTCCACTTT
>.|TRBV30|.|TRBJ1-2
CAWNGQLHYGYTF
TGTGCCTGGAACGGACAGTTGCACTATGGCTACACCTTC
>.|TRBV2|.|TRBJ1-4
CASSATGNRGEKLFF
TGTGCCAGCAGTGCCACGGGAAACCGGGGTGAAAAACTGTTTTTT
>TRBD2|TRBV3-1/TRBV3-2|.|TRBJ2-5
CASSRGGSEETQYF
TGTGCCAGCAGCCGCGGGGGATCTGAAGAGACCCAGTACTTC
>.|TRBV6-5|.|TRBJ1-2
CASSYPDSPKTYTF
TGTGCCAGCAGTTATCCGGACAGCCCCAAGACCTACACCTTC
>.|TRBV7-9|.|TRBJ2-5
CASSPRQAEETQYF
TGTGCCAGCAGCCCCAGACAGGCAGAAGAGACCCAGTACTTC
>TRBD2|TRBV19|.|TRBJ2-1
CASSRIPSGGDHNEQFF
TGTGCCAGTTCCCGGATTCCTAGCGGGGGGGATCACAATGAGCAGTTCTTC
>.|TRBV29-1|.|TRBJ2-1
CSVEQDYNEQFF
TGCAGCGTTGAACAGGACTACAATGAGCAGTTCTTC
>.|TRBV7-3|.|TRBJ2-3
CASSPGGATDTQYF
TGTGCCAGCAGCCCCGGTGGGGCCACAGATACGCAGTATTTT
>.|TRBV19|.|TRBJ1-2
CASSSSGTTAAF
TGTGCCAGTAGTTCCTCCGGGACGACGGCGGCCTTC
>TRBD2|TRBV6-1|.|TRBJ2-5
CASSAEIRTSWETQYF
TGTGCCAGCAGTGCCGAGATACGGACTAGCTGGGAGACCCAGTACTTC
>TRBD2|TRBV5-6|.|TRBJ2-4
CASSPLAGALNIQYF
TGTGCCAGCAGCCCACTAGCGGGGGCCCTAAACATTCAGTACTTC
>.|TRBV10-1|.|TRBJ2-5
CASSGGSETQYF
TGCGCCAGCAGTGGAGGTTCGGAGACCCAGTACTTC
>.|TRBV12-5|.|TRBJ2-6
CASGLGQAPRWANVLTF
TGTGCTAGTGGTTTGGGGCAGGCCCCCCGCTGGGCCAACGTCCTGACTTTC